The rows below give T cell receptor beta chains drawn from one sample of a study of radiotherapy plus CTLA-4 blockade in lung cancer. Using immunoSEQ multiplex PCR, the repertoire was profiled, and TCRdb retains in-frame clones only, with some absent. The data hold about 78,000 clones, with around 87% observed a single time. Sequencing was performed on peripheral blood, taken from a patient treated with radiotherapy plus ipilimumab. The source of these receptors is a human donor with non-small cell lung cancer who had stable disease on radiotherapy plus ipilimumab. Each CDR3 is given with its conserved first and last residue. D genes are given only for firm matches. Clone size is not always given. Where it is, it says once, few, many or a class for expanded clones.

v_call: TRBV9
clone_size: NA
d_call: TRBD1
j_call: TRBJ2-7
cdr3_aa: CASSPGQGDEQYF

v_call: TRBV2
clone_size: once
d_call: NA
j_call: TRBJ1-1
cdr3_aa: CASSENSVNTEAFF

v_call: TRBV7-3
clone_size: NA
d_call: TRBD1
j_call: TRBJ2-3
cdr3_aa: CASSPQGASTDTQYF

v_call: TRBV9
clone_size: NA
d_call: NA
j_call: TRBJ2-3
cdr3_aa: CASSVHGAGATSTDTQYF

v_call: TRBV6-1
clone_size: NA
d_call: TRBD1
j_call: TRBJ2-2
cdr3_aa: CASSDRQGAWRNTGELFF

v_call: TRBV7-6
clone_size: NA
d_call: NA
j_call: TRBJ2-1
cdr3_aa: CASSLQTTNEQFF

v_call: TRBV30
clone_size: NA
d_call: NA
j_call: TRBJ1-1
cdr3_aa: CAWMIRVGTEAFF

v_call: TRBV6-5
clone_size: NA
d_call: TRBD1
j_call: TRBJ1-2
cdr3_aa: CASTPGGGGYTF

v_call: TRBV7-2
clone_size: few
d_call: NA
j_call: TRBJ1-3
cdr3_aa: CASGREAGNTIYF

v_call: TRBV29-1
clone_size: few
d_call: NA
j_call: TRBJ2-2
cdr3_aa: CSALFGGAGTGELFF

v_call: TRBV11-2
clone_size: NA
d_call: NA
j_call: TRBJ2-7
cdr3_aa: CASSLGGTTYEQYF

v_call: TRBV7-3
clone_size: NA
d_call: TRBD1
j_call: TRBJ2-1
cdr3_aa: CASSLGQGTNEQFF

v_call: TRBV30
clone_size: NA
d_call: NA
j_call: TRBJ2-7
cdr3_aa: CAWKKGGYEQYF

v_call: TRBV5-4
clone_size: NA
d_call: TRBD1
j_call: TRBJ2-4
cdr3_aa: CASSFGQGNIQYF

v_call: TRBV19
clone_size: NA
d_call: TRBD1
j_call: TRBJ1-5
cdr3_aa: CASSIQGDQPQHF

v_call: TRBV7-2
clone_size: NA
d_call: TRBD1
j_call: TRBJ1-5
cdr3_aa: CASSPQGRVGQPQHF

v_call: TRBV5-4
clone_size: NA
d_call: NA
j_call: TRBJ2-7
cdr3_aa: CASRDDGVAYEQYF